A single sample gave rise to the 31 T cell receptor beta chains below, sequenced in a study of T cell responses to AZD1222 COVID-19 vaccine. Libraries were prepared by immunoSEQ multiplex PCR; TCRdb keeps only in-frame clonotypes and omits some of them. This sample has some 64,000 clones; around nine tenths occur once, and the top ten carry roughly 6.7%. The material was peripheral blood, obtained 28 days after the second dose of the MenACWY control vaccine. These receptors were obtained from an adult who received the MenACWY meningococcal vaccine as a control.

V usage is TRBV27 and J usage is TRBJ2-7; 10 bases are shared with TRBD1. Losses at the gene ends were 6 bases for V and 2 bases for J; bases not matched to a gene: 7. The V gene's germline CDR1 is MNHEY and CDR2 SMNVEV (reference sequence). This CDR3 contains 15 residues. CDR3 protein: CASRLVGQGAYEQYF. The CDR3 nucleotides read TGTGCCAGCAGGCTTGTAGGACAGGGGGCCTACGAGCAGTACTTC.

The rearrangement uses TRBV7-2 and TRBJ1-5; unclear D gene. The CDR3 has 13 residues. In germline, CDR1 is SGHTA, CDR2 FQGNSA. The ends were cut back, 1 base at V and 6 bases at J, with 7 bases in the middle. In DNA, the CDR3 is TGTGCCAGCAGCTTAGATGGGATTCAGCCCCAGCATTTT. Translation gives CASSLDGIQPQHF.

The chain has TRBV19 and TRBJ2-2; TRBD1 might be the D (5 bases). Between the trimmed V and J ends, which lost 11 bases and 0 bases, there was a span of 13 bases. The CDR3 loop spans 14 amino acids. CDR1 and CDR2 (germline): LNHDA, SQIVND (reference sequence). The CDR3 nucleotides are TGTGCCTCCCAGGGCCAGGCGAACACCGGGGAGCTGTTTTTT. It encodes CASQGQANTGELFF.

The chain employs TRBV13 and TRBJ1-1; TRBD1 matches 7 bases. The CDR3 runs to 15 residues. V was clipped by 5 bases and J by 0 bases; unmatched bases: 6. Per germline, CDR1 PRHDT and CDR2 FYEKMQ (reference sequence). Here the CDR3 reads CASSRQGPMNTEAFF. In DNA form, the CDR3 reads TGTGCCAGCAGCAGACAGGGCCCCATGAACACTGAAGCTTTCTTT.

V and J are TRBV6-5 and TRBJ2-1, with D unresolved. This CDR3 is built from 13 residues. V was shortened by 2 bases and J by 8 bases, with 10 bases between the two germline ends. Germline lookup yields CDR1 MNHEY and CDR2 SVGAGI. The CDR3: CASSYGGFDEQFF. DNA for the CDR3: TGTGCCAGCAGTTACGGTGGGTTTGATGAGCAGTTCTTC.

This chain joins TRBV30 and TRBJ2-6; D remains ambiguous. CDR1 is GTSNPN and CDR2 is SVGIG in the germline V gene (reference sequence). The germline V and J ends were trimmed by 5 bases and 4 bases, with 6 bases remaining between them. The CDR3 covers 12 residues. CDR3 loop: CAWGPGANVLTF. The CDR3 DNA sequence: TGTGCCTGGGGCCCCGGGGCCAACGTCCTGACTTTC.

J is TRBJ1-1 and V is TRBV5-1, with 8 bases identical to TRBD1. Germline V gene data show CDR1 as SGHRS and CDR2 as YFSETQ. This CDR3 is built from 13 residues. V lost 4 bases to trimming and J lost 4 bases; unmatched junction nucleotides: 3. For the CDR3, the DNA is TGCGCCAGCAGCCTGACAGGGGTCACTGAAGCTTTCTTT. It translates to CASSLTGVTEAFF.

V usage is TRBV6-5 and J usage is TRBJ2-2; TRBD1 matches 8 bases. Germline trimming cut 10 bases from V and 5 bases from J; bases unmatched to any gene: 9. The CDR3 runs 14 residues. Germline CDR1 is MNHEY and CDR2 is SVGAGI. The CDR3, as DNA: TGTGCCATCCGGGTGGGACAGGTGACCGGGGAGCTGTTTTTT. Protein sequence: CAIRVGQVTGELFF.

This clone appeared a single time. The chain joins TRBV15 to TRBJ1-1, with TRBD1 matching 7 bases. Germline trimming cut 0 bases from V and 5 bases from J; bases unmatched to any gene: 6. From germline, CDR1 is LNHNV and CDR2 YYDKDF (reference sequence). CDR3 length: 15 amino acids. CDR3 sequence reads: CATSRDRTGGTEAFF. CDR3 sequence (DNA): TGTGCCACCAGCAGAGATCGGACAGGCGGTACTGAAGCTTTCTTT.

The rearrangement links TRBV18 to TRBJ2-3; the match to TRBD1 covers 10 bases. Germline lookup yields CDR1 KGHSH and CDR2 LQKENI. The ends lost 5 bases at V and 1 base at J; junction bases unmatched: 3. The CDR3 runs 15 residues. CDR3 protein: CASSSGTGGTDTQYF. The DNA for the CDR3 is TGTGCCAGCTCATCTGGGACAGGGGGCACAGATACGCAGTATTTT. Supplemented by reference TRBV18 and TRBJ2-3, the full variable domain reads NAGVMQNPRHLVRRRGQEARLRCSPMKGHSHVYWYRQLPEEGLKFMVYLQKENIIDESGMPKERFSAEFPKEGPSILRIQQVVRGDSAAYFCASSSGTGGTDTQYFGPGTRLTVL.

The chain recombines TRBV27 with TRBJ1-6; 7 nucleotides line up with TRBD1. Trimming removed 4 bases from V and 6 bases from J; junction bases left unmatched: 15. The CDR3 has 18 residues. Germline-derived CDR1 and CDR2 are MNHEY and SMNVEV (reference sequence). The chain's CDR3 is CASSSQQGSGGFNSPLHF. The CDR3 coding sequence is TGTGCCAGCAGTTCCCAACAGGGGAGCGGGGGTTTTAATTCACCCCTCCACTTT.

The V call is TRBV28, the J call TRBJ2-1; possible D gene TRBD1, 5 bases. The CDR3 runs to 14 residues. V shed 6 bases and J shed 4 bases, with 13 bases lying between them. From germline, CDR1 is MDHEN and CDR2 SYDVKM. As DNA, the CDR3 is TGTGCCAGCAGCCCCCAGGGTACTTACAATGAGCAGTTCTTC. This gives the protein CASSPQGTYNEQFF.

CDR3 amino acids: CSASYRTGRNTIYF. The CDR3 region has the DNA TGCAGTGCTAGTTACCGGACAGGACGAAACACCATATATTTT. The chain links TRBV20-1 to TRBJ1-3; 7 bases fit TRBD1. V lost 3 bases, J lost 5 bases, and 7 bases stayed unmatched. Germline CDR1 and CDR2: DFQATT and SNEGSKA (reference sequence). This CDR3 contains 14 residues.

V gene TRBV19 combines with J gene TRBJ1-5, with a tentative D call TRBD1 (5 bases). CDR1 is LNHDA and CDR2 is SQIVND in the germline V gene (reference sequence). The CDR3 is 15 amino acids. The V gene lost 2 bases and the J gene lost 11 bases, with 19 bases spanning the gap. CDR3 in amino acids: CASSINWDQGRAQHF. CDR3 coding DNA: TGTGCCAGTAGTATAAACTGGGACCAGGGAAGGGCCCAGCATTTT. Supplemented by reference TRBV19 and TRBJ1-5, the full variable domain reads DGGITQSPKYLFRKEGQNVTLSCEQNLNHDAMYWYRQDPGQGLRLIYYSQIVNDFQKGDIAEGYSVSREKKESFPLTVTSAQKNPTAFYLCASSINWDQGRAQHFGDGTRLSIL.

J is TRBJ1-5 and V is TRBV18, with a weak D call TRBD1 (5 bases). Trimming removed 6 bases from V and 0 bases from J, with 9 bases in between. CDR3 size: 14 residues. CDR1 is KGHSH and CDR2 is LQKENI in the germline V gene. CDR3 nucleotide sequence: TGTGCCAGCTCGGGGGAAACTAGCAATCAGCCCCAGCATTTT. Encoded protein: CASSGETSNQPQHF.

V and J are TRBV7-3 and TRBJ2-1; 7 bases are shared with TRBD2. The J segment lost 8 bases and the V segment lost 6 bases, leaving 10 bases of the junction unmatched. The CDR3 spans 14 residues. CDR1 and CDR2 (germline): SGHTA, FQGTGA. In nucleotides, the CDR3 is TGTGCCAGCAGTCCCAGCAGCGGGATGGATGAGCAGTTCTTC. Protein sequence: CASSPSSGMDEQFF.

This chain connects TRBV7-3 to TRBJ2-3; TRBD1 or TRBD2 may be the D gene (6 bases each). CDR3 length: 13 residues. Between the trimmed V and J ends, which lost 3 bases and 6 bases, there was a span of 10 bases. Germline-derived CDR1 and CDR2 are SGHTA and FQGTGA. The CDR3: CASSFGGQDTQYF. DNA of the CDR3: TGTGCCAGCAGCTTTGGGGGGCAGGATACGCAGTATTTT.

V is TRBV7-2 and J is TRBJ2-3; a possible D gene is TRBD1 (5 bases). V dropped 1 base and J dropped 11 bases, with 13 bases sitting between them. The CDR3 has 13 residues. The germline V gene has CDR1 SGHTA and CDR2 FQGNSA. For the CDR3, the DNA is TGTGCCAGCAGCTTAGGGGGCGCCCCATTGCAGTATTTT. This gives the protein CASSLGGAPLQYF.

This chain connects TRBV11-2 to TRBJ2-2; weak D call: TRBD2 (7 bases). CDR3 length equals 15 residues. V dropped 2 bases and J dropped 3 bases, with 10 bases sitting between them. In germline, CDR1 is SGHAT, CDR2 FQNNGV. This CDR3 reads CASSLSGGDTGELFF. The DNA of the CDR3 is TGTGCCAGCAGCTTATCGGGGGGCGACACCGGGGAGCTGTTTTTT.

The genes are TRBV3-1 (or the pseudogene TRBV3-2) and TRBJ1-4; D not certain. This CDR3 comprises 16 residues. CDR1 is LGHDT and CDR2 is YNNKEL in the germline V gene (reference sequence). V was trimmed by 1 base and J by 4 bases, leaving 13 bases between them. The CDR3 loop reads CASSQADRGINEKLFF. CDR3 in DNA: TGTGCCAGCAGCCAAGCCGACCGAGGAATTAATGAAAAACTGTTTTTT.

The CDR3 loop reads CASGLEAVSNQPQHF. For the CDR3, the DNA is TGTGCTAGTGGTTTGGAAGCAGTTAGCAATCAGCCCCAGCATTTT. The V call is TRBV12-5, the J call TRBJ1-5; D remains ambiguous. V was clipped by 1 base and J by 0 bases, with 7 bases between them. The CDR3 spans 15 residues. Germline lookup yields CDR1 LGHNT and CDR2 FRNRAP.

The chain joins TRBV27 to TRBJ2-7; D is uncertain. The CDR3 length is 13 residues. Germline assignment: CDR1 MNHEY and CDR2 SMNVEV (reference sequence). Trimming shortened V by 6 bases and J by 2 bases, and 11 bases separated the two germline ends. Here the CDR3 DNA reads TGTGCCAGCAGGCTAGGACCCGCCTACGAGCAGTACTTC. This sequence encodes CASRLGPAYEQYF.

The gene calls are TRBV9 and TRBJ2-5, with TRBD2 identical over 7 bases. The CDR3 consists of 15 residues. Germline V gene sequence: CDR1 SGDLS, CDR2 YYNGEE. After removal of 4 bases from V and 5 bases from J, the junction contained 11 bases not matched to a gene. The CDR3 DNA is TGTGCCAGCAGCTTCCGCAGCGGGGAGGGGGAGACCCAGTACTTC. Its protein is CASSFRSGEGETQYF.

This sequence joins TRBV29-1 and TRBJ2-7; D gene uncertain. The CDR3 covers 14 residues. V shed 4 bases and J shed 7 bases, with 20 bases lying between them. Germline loops: CDR1 SQVTM, CDR2 ANQGSEA. The CDR3 nucleotides are TGCAGCGTTGGGGTCCAAGAAACCCAAGGAGAGCAGTACTTC. It codes for CSVGVQETQGEQYF.

The rearrangement uses TRBV27 and TRBJ2-1; 12 bases match TRBD2. V gave up 4 bases and J gave up 5 bases; unmatched junction bases: 3. The CDR3 is 15 residues long. Germline assignment: CDR1 MNHEY and CDR2 SMNVEV (reference sequence). The CDR3 DNA reads TGTGCCAGCAGTTCTAGCGGGAGGGCCGACAATGAGCAGTTCTTC. The encoded protein is CASSSSGRADNEQFF.

The chain carries TRBV12-3 or TRBV12-4 and TRBJ2-3; tentative D call: TRBD1 (6 bases). V was cut by 7 bases and J by 5 bases, with 10 bases left in between. This CDR3 comprises 12 residues. CDR3 nucleotides: TGTGCCAGCAACAGGGCGGTAGATACGCAGTATTTT. It translates to CASNRAVDTQYF.

The table lists this clone with a few counts. This CDR3 is also generated by other DNA sequences in the sample. The rearrangement links TRBV18 to TRBJ2-1; tentatively, D is TRBD1 (6 bases). V was shortened by 3 bases and J by 10 bases, with 10 bases between the two germline ends. Germline CDR1 KGHSH, CDR2 LQKENI. This CDR3 has 12 amino acids. The CDR3 nucleotides are TGTGCCAGCTCACCGCAGGGGCTGGAGCAGTTCTTC. This codes for CASSPQGLEQFF. Full variable domain (rest looked up from reference TRBV18 and TRBJ2-1): NAGVMQNPRHLVRRRGQEARLRCSPMKGHSHVYWYRQLPEEGLKFMVYLQKENIIDESGMPKERFSAEFPKEGPSILRIQQVVRGDSAAYFCASSPQGLEQFFGPGTRLTVL.

The chain is built from TRBV3-1 (or the pseudogene TRBV3-2) and TRBJ2-3; D is ambiguous. Germline CDR1 is LGHDT and CDR2 is YNNKEL (reference sequence). The V gene lost 5 bases and the J gene lost 2 bases, with 8 bases spanning the gap. The CDR3 totals 13 residues. CDR3 protein: CASSDAPTDTQYF. The CDR3 nucleotides read TGTGCCAGCAGCGACGCACCCACAGATACGCAGTATTTT.

This sequence joins TRBV6-1 and TRBJ2-5, with 7 bases matching TRBD1. V shed 3 bases, J shed 4 bases, and the junction held 5 bases outside the gene matches. CDR3 size: 14 residues. Germline lookup yields CDR1 MNHNS and CDR2 SASEGT. CDR3 amino acids: CASSEMGQLETQYF. For the CDR3, the DNA is TGTGCCAGCAGTGAGATGGGACAGCTAGAGACCCAGTACTTC.

The chain couples TRBV10-3 to TRBJ1-5; 7 bases match TRBD1. V lost 3 bases and J lost 4; bases outside the gene matches: 6. This CDR3 contains 15 residues. Germline lookup yields CDR1 ENHRY and CDR2 SYGVKD. As DNA, the CDR3 is TGTGCCATCAGTGATCGGACAGGTACTAATCAGCCCCAGCATTTT. This translates into CAISDRTGTNQPQHF.

The CDR3 region is CSASLGDGELFF. The CDR3 DNA follows: TGCAGTGCTAGTCTAGGAGACGGGGAGCTGTTTTTT. The chain carries TRBV20-1 and TRBJ2-2; D not certain. CDR1 DFQATT and CDR2 SNEGSKA come from the germline V gene (reference sequence). V shed 3 bases and J shed 7 bases, with 9 bases lying between them. This CDR3 has 12 amino acids.